These T cell receptor beta chains were read from a single sample in a study of technical replicates of blood from a handful of donors. TCRdb's table, derived via immunoSEQ multiplex PCR, lists solely in-frame clones and lacks some. The table includes about 84,000 clones, approximately 97% detected once. The specimen sequenced was T cells isolated from PBMCs. These receptors all stem from a human donor in good health. CDR3s include the opening cysteine and the closing phenylalanine or tryptophan. Each record gives: J gene, clone size, V gene, D gene, CDR3 DNA, CDR3 protein. D genes are given only for firm matches. Clone size appears in some rows only: once, few, many, or a class for an expanded clone.

>TRBJ2-3|NA|TRBV7-9|NA
TGTGCCAGCAGCTCCATGGGGGGATACACAGATACGCAGTATTTT
CASSSMGGYTDTQYF
>TRBJ2-7|NA|TRBV7-8|NA
TGTGCCAGCAGCCTCCGCAGACAGGACCCTATCGAGCAGTACTTC
CASSLRRQDPIEQYF
>TRBJ2-5|NA|TRBV27|NA
TGTGCCAGCAGTCAAAGACGGGGGCAAGAGACCCAGTACTTC
CASSQRRGQETQYF
>TRBJ1-5|NA|TRBV13|TRBD1
TGTGCCAGCAGCCGACAGGGTGAACGGCAGCCCCAGCATTTT
CASSRQGERQPQHF
>TRBJ1-6|NA|TRBV19|NA
TGTGCCAGTAGCAACTCGGGGGACTCACCCCTCCACTTT
CASSNSGDSPLHF
>TRBJ2-7|NA|TRBV15|NA
TGTGCCACCAGCAGAGATGCGGGCAGGAGCTCCTACGAGCAGTACTTC
CATSRDAGRSSYEQYF
>TRBJ1-1|NA|TRBV28|NA
TGTGCCAGCAGTTTACCCCACCCAGGGGACGCTTTCTTT
CASSLPHPGDAFF
>TRBJ2-7|NA|TRBV5-1|TRBD1
TGCGCCAGCAGCTTGGGGACAGGGGGGATTAGGGAGCAGTACTTC
CASSLGTGGIREQYF
>TRBJ1-2|NA|TRBV6-6|NA
TGTGCCAGCAGCCTGATTAGTATCTATGGCTACACCTTC
CASSLISIYGYTF
>TRBJ2-7|NA|TRBV6-1|NA
TGTGCCAGCAGTGAACAGGGTTCGGTCCCCATAGGGCAGTACTTC
CASSEQGSVPIGQYF
>TRBJ1-1|NA|TRBV9|TRBD1
TGTGCCAGCAGCGCTAACACAGGGGGCGGCACTGAAGCTTTCTTT
CASSANTGGGTEAFF
>TRBJ2-5|NA|TRBV7-9|TRBD1
TGTGCCAGCAGCTCCAGCGTGACAGGGACACGAGAGACCCAGTACTTC
CASSSSVTGTRETQYF
>TRBJ2-7|NA|TRBV4-1|TRBD2
TGCGCCAGCAGCCAAGATCTAGCGGGGGGCGGCTACGAGCAGTACTTC
CASSQDLAGGGYEQYF
>TRBJ2-7|NA|TRBV28|TRBD1
TGTGCCAGCAGAGACAGACGGCCCGGACAGGGAACCTACGAGCAGTACTTC
CASRDRRPGQGTYEQYF
>TRBJ2-7|NA|TRBV11-2|NA
TGTGCCAGCAGCTTAGGACGCACAGCATTTTCCTACGAGCAGTACTTC
CASSLGRTAFSYEQYF
>TRBJ1-2|NA|TRBV5-1|NA
TGCGCCAGCAGCTTGGTTCAGGACTATGGCTACACCTTC
CASSLVQDYGYTF
>TRBJ2-5|NA|TRBV2|TRBD1
TGTGCCAGCAGTGAGTTCAGGGGGTACCAAGAGACCCAGTACTTC
CASSEFRGYQETQYF
>TRBJ1-4|NA|TRBV4-1|NA
TGCGCCAGCAGCCCCCAGGGGTGGGCAGCTAGTGAAAAACTGTTTTTT
CASSPQGWAASEKLFF
>TRBJ1-5|NA|TRBV27|NA
TGTGCCAGCAGCGTCCGGGGGGATCAGCCCCAGCATTTT
CASSVRGDQPQHF
>TRBJ2-1|NA|TRBV20-1|NA
TGCAGTGCTAGTGAGGGGGTTCAACGGTTCTTC
CSASEGVQRFF
>TRBJ1-1|NA|TRBV5-1|TRBD1
TGCGCCAGCAGCCCGGACAGGGGGTTGATGAACACTGAAGCTTTCTTT
CASSPDRGLMNTEAFF
>TRBJ1-6|NA|TRBV2|TRBD1
TGTGCCAGCAGTTACAAGATAGGGGGCAAATCACAGGGGCGCAATTCACCCCTCCACTTT
CASSYKIGGKSQGRNSPLHF
>TRBJ2-7|once|TRBV27|TRBD2
TGTGCCAGCAGTTCCCCTCGACTAGCGGGCCTTTCCTACGAGCAGTACTTC
CASSSPRLAGLSYEQYF
>TRBJ2-7|NA|TRBV4-1|NA
TGCGCCAGCAGCCAACCGGGGCGCAGGGGCTACGAGCAGTACTTC
CASSQPGRRGYEQYF
>TRBJ2-7|NA|TRBV7-3|NA
TGTGCCAGCAGCTTAATAGGGGAAATCAACGAGCAGTACTTC
CASSLIGEINEQYF
>TRBJ2-1|NA|TRBV5-1|TRBD2
TGCGCCAGCAGCTTGGCCCCTAGCGGCTCCTACAATGAGCAGTTCTTC
CASSLAPSGSYNEQFF
>TRBJ2-7|NA|TRBV4-2|TRBD1
TGTGCCAGCAGCCAACGGACAGGGGAGACCTACGAGCAGTACTTC
CASSQRTGETYEQYF